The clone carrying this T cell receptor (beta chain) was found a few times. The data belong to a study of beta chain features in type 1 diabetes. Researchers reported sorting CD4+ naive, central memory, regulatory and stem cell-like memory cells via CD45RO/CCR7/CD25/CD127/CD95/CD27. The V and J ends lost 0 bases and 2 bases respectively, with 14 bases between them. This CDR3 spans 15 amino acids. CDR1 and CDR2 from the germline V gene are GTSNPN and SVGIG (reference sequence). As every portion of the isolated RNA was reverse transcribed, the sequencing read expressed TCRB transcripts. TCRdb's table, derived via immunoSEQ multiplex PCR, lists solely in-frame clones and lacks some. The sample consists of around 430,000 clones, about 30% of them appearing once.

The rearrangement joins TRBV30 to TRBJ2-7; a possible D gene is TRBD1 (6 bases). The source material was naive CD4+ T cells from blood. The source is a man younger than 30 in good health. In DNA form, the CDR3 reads TGTGCCTGGAGTGTACAGGACAGTTCCACCTACGAGCAGTACTTC. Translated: CAWSVQDSSTYEQYF.